A single sample is the source of the 22 T cell receptor beta chains below, sequenced in a study of T-cell memory formation after mild COVID-19 (dated by TCRdb to the early 2020s). Receptor amplification or capture employed 5' RACE. Sequenced using an Illumina NovaSeq 6000. Through fastp at Q25 and MiXCR, TCRdb rebuilt clones from the public reads, retaining in-frame beta chains. Rows matching on CDR3 protein sequence are summarized as one entry with the most common DNA and genes. In this sample the table shows fewer than 600,000 distinct CDR3 sequences, less than 25% of which occur a single time. Jointly, the top ten make up approximately 8.4% of the sample. The material sequenced was PBMCs or a T cell subset sorted from them (not recorded which). Receptor source: an adult woman who had mild COVID-19 (a few samples of this study predate the infection). The sample titles of this study are shuffled in the database, so cell type and time point are left out; the donor was told from shared clones.

The chain combines TRBV5-6 with TRBJ1-5; 7 nucleotides match TRBD1. CDR1 and CDR2 (germline): SGHDT, YYEEEE. With 4 bases clipped from V and 2 bases from J, the junction kept 6 bases outside the gene matches. The CDR3 is made up of 15 amino acids. Here the CDR3 reads CASSTHTGGNQPQHF. As DNA, the CDR3 is TGTGCCAGCAGCACCCACACAGGGGGCAATCAGCCCCAGCATTTT.

The CDR3 DNA is TGTGCCAGCAGATTGAGGGGCGGATACTACGAGCAGTACTTC. Residues: CASRLRGGYYEQYF. The chain uses TRBV6-1 and TRBJ2-7; D is perhaps TRBD1 or TRBD2 (5 bases each). Trimming left V 6 bases short and J 3 bases short, with 15 bases between. The CDR3 totals 14 residues. Germline CDR1 MNHNS, CDR2 SASEGT.

In its sample, this clonotype was seen a few times. The chain has TRBV5-1 and TRBJ1-5, with D uncertain. V was trimmed by 5 bases and J by 0 bases, leaving 9 bases between them. The germline V gene encodes CDR1 SGHRS and CDR2 YFSETQ. This CDR3 spans 14 amino acids. CDR3 in DNA: TGCGCCAGCAGGGAAGGTCTTAGCAATCAGCCCCAGCATTTT. It yields the protein CASREGLSNQPQHF.

The DNA of the CDR3 is TGTGCCAGCAGCCCCTCGGGACGTCAGATCATCACTGAGCAGTTCTTC. Translation: CASSPSGRQIITEQFF. This sequence joins TRBV7-3 and TRBJ2-1; D may match TRBD1 or TRBD2 (5 bases each). The CDR3 has 16 amino acids. V shed 5 bases and J shed 9 bases, with 23 bases lying between them. CDR1 and CDR2 (germline): SGHTA, FQGTGA.

This clonotype came up a few times. The chain carries TRBV5-1 and TRBJ1-1; TRBD1 aligns across 7 bases. Germline CDR1 is SGHRS and CDR2 is YFSETQ. This CDR3 has 14 amino acids. V gave up 0 bases and J gave up 5 bases; unmatched junction bases: 4. The CDR3: CASSLETGRTEAFF. The CDR3 coding sequence is TGCGCCAGCAGCTTGGAGACAGGGAGAACTGAAGCTTTCTTT.

The CDR3 reads CASSPTLQGARVETQYF. The CDR3 DNA sequence: TGTGCCAGCAGTCCCACCCTGCAGGGGGCGCGGGTCGAGACCCAGTACTTC. The chain recombines TRBV7-9 with TRBJ2-5, with 8 bases that match TRBD1. The ends lost 6 bases at V and 5 bases at J; junction bases unmatched: 17. CDR3 length: 17 residues. Germline V lookup: CDR1 SEHNR, CDR2 FQNEAQ (reference sequence).

This clonotype was counted a few times. The rearrangement joins TRBV5-1 to TRBJ1-5; 7 nucleotides line up with TRBD1. The V segment lost 5 bases and the J segment 0 bases; nucleotides outside the gene matches: 5. This CDR3 is built from 15 residues. CDR1 and CDR2 from the germline V gene are SGHRS and YFSETQ. The CDR3 here is CASRTGSDSNQPQHF. The CDR3 coding sequence is TGCGCCAGCAGGACAGGGTCGGATAGCAATCAGCCCCAGCATTTT.

This chain links TRBV12-3 or TRBV12-4 with TRBJ2-1, with a possible D match to TRBD2 (5 bases). The CDR3 covers 13 residues. V lost 5 bases and J lost 4, with 9 bases in between. The CDR3 bases are TGTGCCAGCAGTGGCGGGCCGTACAATGAGCAGTTCTTC. Residues: CASSGGPYNEQFF.

This clonotype has only a few counts. The V call is TRBV7-8, the J call TRBJ1-5, with D unresolved. Germline CDR1 is SGHVS and CDR2 is FQNEAQ. CDR3 length equals 12 residues. V lost 4 bases and J lost 8, with 9 bases in between. CDR3 bases: TGTGCCAGCAGCTCCGTGAGGGAGCCCCAGCATTTT. The encoded protein is CASSSVREPQHF.

The chain couples TRBV4-3 to TRBJ1-2; D remains ambiguous. This CDR3 contains 15 residues. CDR1 LGHNA and CDR2 YSLEER come from the germline V gene. V was trimmed by 1 base and J by 2 bases, leaving 11 bases between them. This chain's CDR3 is CASSQGALYNYGYTF. The CDR3 DNA reads as TGCGCCAGCAGCCAAGGAGCGCTCTACAACTATGGCTACACCTTC.

The DNA for the CDR3 is TGTGCCAGCAGTTTACTTCCAGGGGGCTTAAATGGCTACACCTTC. It codes for CASSLLPGGLNGYTF. The chain is built from TRBV27 and TRBJ1-2, with TRBD1 matching over 8 bases. V was pared by 2 bases and J by 6 bases, with 8 bases of the junction left unmatched. The CDR3 is 15 amino acids. The V gene's germline CDR1 is MNHEY and CDR2 SMNVEV (reference sequence).

This clonotype was recorded a few times. The rearrangement joins TRBV20-1 to TRBJ1-2, with D hard to call. Trimming took off 0 bases at V and 7 bases at J, with 6 bases between the two ends. Germline CDR1 reads DFQATT; CDR2 reads SNEGSKA (reference sequence). This CDR3 contains 11 residues. The CDR3 is CSARDLFGYTF. The CDR3 region has the DNA TGCAGTGCTAGAGATTTATTTGGCTACACCTTC.

This clonotype occurred a few times. The CDR3 sequence: CASSPGRDTYNEQFF. The CDR3, as DNA: TGTGCCAGCAGCCCCGGTCGGGACACCTACAATGAGCAGTTCTTC. The chain carries TRBV7-2 and TRBJ2-1; D perhaps matches TRBD1 (6 bases). Between the trimmed V and J ends, which lost 5 bases and 2 bases, there was a span of 13 bases. The CDR3 is made up of 15 amino acids. In germline, CDR1 is SGHTA, CDR2 FQGNSA.

This rearrangement joins TRBV15 to TRBJ2-3, with 10 bases that match TRBD2. The CDR3 is 22 residues long. The ends lost 0 bases at V and 1 base at J; junction bases unmatched: 19. Looked up from germline, CDR1 is LNHNV and CDR2 is YYDKDF (reference sequence). CDR3 in amino acids: CATSRELRRLAGVYPRTDTQYF. The CDR3 bases are TGTGCCACCAGCAGAGAATTGAGGCGGCTAGCGGGAGTTTACCCACGCACAGATACGCAGTATTTT. Based on the CDR3 plus reference TRBV15 and TRBJ2-3, the full variable domain is DAMVIQNPRYQVTQFGKPVTLSCSQTLNHNVMYWYQQKSSQAPKLLFHYYDKDFNNEADTPDNFQSRRPNTSFCFLDIRSPGLGDTAMYLCATSRELRRLAGVYPRTDTQYFGPGTRLTVL.

This clonotype was counted a few times. The chain links TRBV10-3 to TRBJ1-1; D unclear. The CDR3 length is 15 residues. Germline-derived CDR1 and CDR2 are ENHRY and SYGVKD. V was trimmed by 6 bases and J by 0 bases, leaving 14 bases between them. The DNA of the CDR3 is TGTGCCATCAGCTTCAAAGGACTTATGAACACTGAAGCTTTCTTT. Residues: CAISFKGLMNTEAFF.

This chain connects TRBV11-2 to TRBJ2-3, with D perhaps given as TRBD1 or TRBD2 (6 bases each). In germline, CDR1 is SGHAT, CDR2 FQNNGV. Between the trimmed V and J ends, which lost 0 bases and 8 bases, there was a span of 18 bases. This CDR3 comprises 16 residues. The CDR3 bases are TGTGCCAGCAGCTTAGAAGGGGGGCCCTCCCAGCGTACGCAGTATTTT. Protein sequence: CASSLEGGPSQRTQYF.

In this sample, this clonotype turned up a few times. J is TRBJ2-7 and V is TRBV9; TRBD2 might be the D (5 bases). Germline V gene data show CDR1 as SGDLS and CDR2 as YYNGEE. V was clipped by 0 bases and J by 6 bases, with 16 bases between them. The CDR3 is 15 residues long. The CDR3 sequence: CASSVGEGSLGEQYF. CDR3 nucleotides: TGTGCCAGCAGCGTAGGTGAGGGTTCGTTGGGCGAGCAGTACTTC.

The V and J genes are TRBV21-1 and TRBJ1-1. TRBV21-1 is described as a pseudogene. The CDR3 runs to 15 residues. In DNA, the CDR3 is TGTGCCAGCACGGTCCTTCGCAGGTTGAACACTGAAGCTTTCTTT. Its protein is CASTVLRRLNTEAFF.

The chain recombines TRBV5-1 with TRBJ1-2, with 11 bases fitting TRBD1. There are 16 residues in the CDR3. CDR1 and CDR2 from the germline V gene are SGHRS and YFSETQ. The trim removed 4 bases at V and 6 bases at J, leaving 11 bases unmatched. This CDR3 is CASSLGTGGGVDGYTF. CDR3 sequence (DNA): TGCGCCAGCAGCCTCGGGACAGGGGGAGGTGTGGATGGCTACACCTTC.

This clonotype came up a few times. This chain uses TRBV4-3 with TRBJ2-7, with 10 bases identical to TRBD1. Germline V gives CDR1 LGHNA, CDR2 YSLEER. The CDR3 consists of 17 residues. Trimming took 4 bases from V and 2 from J; bases not matched to a gene: 11. The CDR3 nucleotides read TGCGCCAGCAGCCCTTCGTCAGCCGGGACAGGGGCCTACGAGCAGTACTTC. Amino acids: CASSPSSAGTGAYEQYF.

The chain couples TRBV6-5 to TRBJ1-1, with D hard to call. V was shortened by 5 bases and J by 8 bases, with 15 bases between the two germline ends. The CDR3 runs 13 residues. The germline V gene encodes CDR1 MNHEY and CDR2 SVGAGI. The DNA of the CDR3 is TGTGCCAGCAGTCACCGTTTGGCAGAAGAAGCTTTCTTT. Its protein product is CASSHRLAEEAFF.

This clonotype appeared many times. The chain employs TRBV11-2 and TRBJ1-2, with D maybe TRBD1 (5 bases). The CDR3 extends over 17 amino acids. Germline CDR1 SGHAT, CDR2 FQNNGV. The V and J ends lost 4 bases and 3 bases respectively, with 21 bases between them. The CDR3 loop reads CASSYNTGTERHYGYTF. The CDR3 region has the DNA TGTGCCAGCAGCTATAACACCGGGACGGAACGTCACTATGGCTACACCTTC.